The clone carrying this TCR beta chain was recorded a few times. The data derive from a study of blood T cell repertoires in COVID-19. Study overall: Whether acute or convalescent, the COVID-19 samples came from the United States, Italy and Spain. The analysed material was cDNA or gDNA that came from T cells, B-cell-depleted T cells, or PBMCs.

How the authors handled the data: Estimation of nucleated cell counts relied on the amplification of reference gene primers. The data were produced by immunoSEQ multiplex PCR, yet TCRdb's version contains in-frame clones alone and is incomplete. V and J calls and clone size are given by that table; D and trimming were obtained from the DNA. The sample records 25,000 to 35,000 clones, over 75% being singletons. CDR3 length: 15 amino acids. Germline V gives CDR1 LGHNA, CDR2 YSLEER. Between the trimmed V and J ends, which lost 1 base and 4 bases, there was a span of 13 bases. Source material: peripheral blood. This sequence originates from a human donor in a cohort sampled during active COVID-19. J is TRBJ1-2 and V is TRBV4-3; TRBD1 is a possible D gene (5 bases). CDR3 amino acids: CASSQGYRPGYGYTF. The CDR3 nucleotides are TGCGCCAGCAGCCAAGGATACAGGCCAGGCTATGGCTACACCTTC.